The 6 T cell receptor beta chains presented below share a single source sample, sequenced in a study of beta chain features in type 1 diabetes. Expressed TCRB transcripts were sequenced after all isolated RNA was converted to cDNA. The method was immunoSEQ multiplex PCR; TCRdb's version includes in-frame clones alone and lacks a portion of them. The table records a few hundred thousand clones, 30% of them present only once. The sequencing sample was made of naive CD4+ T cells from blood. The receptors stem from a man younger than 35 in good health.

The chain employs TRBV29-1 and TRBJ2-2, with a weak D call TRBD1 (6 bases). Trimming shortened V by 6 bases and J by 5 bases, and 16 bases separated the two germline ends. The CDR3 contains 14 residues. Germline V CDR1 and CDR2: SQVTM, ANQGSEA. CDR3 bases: TGCAGCGTGAGGACAGCGCCGTGGACCGGGGAGCTGTTTTTT. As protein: CSVRTAPWTGELFF.

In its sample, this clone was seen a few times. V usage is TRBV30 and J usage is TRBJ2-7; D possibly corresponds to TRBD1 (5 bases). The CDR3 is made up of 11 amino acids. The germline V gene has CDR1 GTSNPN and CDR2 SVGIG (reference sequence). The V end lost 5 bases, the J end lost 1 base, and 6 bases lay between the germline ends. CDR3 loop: CAWRQSYEQYF. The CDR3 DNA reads TGTGCCTGGCGACAGTCCTACGAGCAGTACTTC.

CDR3 sequence (DNA): TGTGCCAGCAGCTTAGCCCTAGCGGGAGGCCTGATCACAGATACGCAGTATTTT. Translation: CASSLALAGGLITDTQYF. This chain connects TRBV7-2 to TRBJ2-3, with 11 nucleotides matching TRBD2. V lost 0 bases to trimming and J lost 2 bases; unmatched junction nucleotides: 7. The CDR3 consists of 18 residues. Germline V gene sequence: CDR1 SGHTA, CDR2 FQGNSA.

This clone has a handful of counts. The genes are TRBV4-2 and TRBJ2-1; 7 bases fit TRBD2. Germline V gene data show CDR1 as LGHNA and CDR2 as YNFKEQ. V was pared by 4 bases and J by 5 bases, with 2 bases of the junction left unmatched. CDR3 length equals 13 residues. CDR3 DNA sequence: TGTGCCAGCAGCCTTGGGACTAACAATGAGCAGTTCTTC. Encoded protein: CASSLGTNNEQFF.

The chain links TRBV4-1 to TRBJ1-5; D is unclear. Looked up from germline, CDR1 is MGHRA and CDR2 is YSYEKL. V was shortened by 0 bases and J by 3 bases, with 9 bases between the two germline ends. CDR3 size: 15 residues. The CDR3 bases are TGCGCCAGCAGCCAAGATCCAACCTTCAATCAGCCCCAGCATTTT. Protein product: CASSQDPTFNQPQHF.

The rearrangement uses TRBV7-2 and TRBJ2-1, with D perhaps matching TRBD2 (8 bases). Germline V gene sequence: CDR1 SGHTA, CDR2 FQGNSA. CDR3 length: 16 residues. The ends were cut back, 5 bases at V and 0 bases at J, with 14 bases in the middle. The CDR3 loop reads CASSARGTSSYNEQFF. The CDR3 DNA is TGTGCCAGCAGCGCCAGGGGGACTAGCTCCTACAATGAGCAGTTCTTC.